The next 30 T cell receptor beta chains were all read from a single sample in a study of cytomegalovirus exposure and HLA in healthy donors. The PCR contained 60 Vbeta and 13 Jbeta primers. Repertoires were generated with immunoSEQ multiplex PCR, while TCRdb's copy carries only in-frame clones and drops some. The table has about 100,000 clones, more than 75% seen once; the top ten hold 3.8%. The sample comprised PBMCs. The receptors shown here come from a woman between 40 and 50 years old in good health and CMV-seronegative.

This clone was seen just once. The chain links TRBV6-1 to TRBJ2-3; perhaps TRBD1 as D (5 bases). Trimming removed 6 bases at V and 2 bases at J, with 9 bases between. The CDR3 is 13 amino acids. Germline CDR1 and CDR2: MNHNS and SASEGT. The CDR3 is CASSRDFTDTQYF. The CDR3 bases are TGTGCCAGCAGCAGGGATTTCACAGATACGCAGTATTTT.

This clone appeared a few times. The V and J genes are TRBV4-1 and TRBJ1-5; possibly TRBD1 for D (6 bases). This CDR3 comprises 15 residues. Germline values: CDR1 MGHRA, CDR2 YSYEKL. The germline V and J ends were trimmed by 3 bases and 7 bases, with 16 bases remaining between them. In DNA form, the CDR3 reads TGCGCCAGCAGCCAGCTACAGGGATTCCAACAGCCCCAGCATTTT. As protein: CASSQLQGFQQPQHF.

The chain couples TRBV7-9 to TRBJ2-5; the match to TRBD1 covers 9 bases. The J call may not be correct, given that the DNA end is closer to TRBJ2-7. Germline V CDR1 and CDR2: SEHNR, FQNEAQ (reference sequence). CDR3 size: 14 residues. The CDR3 DNA is TGTGCCAGCAGCCTATGGGACAGGGTGGTCGAGCAGTACTTC. Translating it yields CASSLWDRVVEQYF.

The J gene is TRBJ1-5, the V gene TRBV27; TRBD1 matches at 7 bases. This CDR3 has 14 residues. V lost 6 bases to trimming and J lost 0 bases; unmatched junction nucleotides: 2. Germline values: CDR1 MNHEY, CDR2 SMNVEV (reference sequence). The chain's CDR3 is CASSYRGSNQPQHF. The CDR3 coding sequence is TGTGCCAGCAGCTACAGGGGTAGCAATCAGCCCCAGCATTTT.

This clone was found a few times. This sequence joins TRBV5-6 and TRBJ2-1, with 10 bases lining up with TRBD2. CDR1 is SGHDT and CDR2 is YYEEEE in the germline V gene. There are 15 residues in the CDR3. J gave up 6 bases and V 6 bases, and 9 bases lay outside the gene matches. CDR3 nucleotide sequence: TGTGCCAGCACCCACCAGCTAGCGGGGGTCAATGAGCAGTTCTTC. This translates into CASTHQLAGVNEQFF.

The rearrangement joins TRBV5-1 to TRBJ2-3, with 12 bases identical to TRBD1. This CDR3 is 16 amino acids long. Trimming cost V 3 bases and J 6 bases; bases outside gene matches: 8. CDR1 is SGHRS and CDR2 is YFSETQ in the germline V gene. In DNA, the CDR3 is TGCGCCAGCAGCTGGGGGGGGACAGGGGGCGCGGATACGCAGTATTTT. Translating it yields CASSWGGTGGADTQYF.

The CDR3 coding sequence is TGCGCCAGCAGCCAAAGATCAGGGGGCCCGGGAAACACCATATATTTT. Translating it yields CASSQRSGGPGNTIYF. The rearrangement joins TRBV4-3 to TRBJ1-3; 8 bases agree with TRBD1. The CDR3 sequence is 16 residues long. Looked up from germline, CDR1 is LGHNA and CDR2 is YSLEER. V shed 2 bases, J shed 4 bases, and the junction held 7 bases outside the gene matches.

The V and J genes are TRBV7-6 and TRBJ1-3; 7 positions match TRBD1. Germline trimming cut 5 bases from V and 4 bases from J; bases unmatched to any gene: 5. The CDR3 is made up of 14 amino acids. Per the germline V gene, CDR1 is SGHVS and CDR2 is FNYEAQ. The DNA for the CDR3 is TGTGCCAGCAGCCCAAGGGGGCAGGGAAACACCATATATTTT. Translating it yields CASSPRGQGNTIYF.

This clone was counted once. This chain joins TRBV7-2 and TRBJ2-7; 8 bases fit TRBD1. Germline CDR1 SGHTA, CDR2 FQGNSA. Trimming took 4 bases from V and 2 from J; bases not matched to a gene: 7. The CDR3 has 15 residues. CDR3: CASSWAPGQAYEQYF. DNA for the CDR3: TGTGCCAGCAGCTGGGCCCCGGGACAGGCCTACGAGCAGTACTTC.

The CDR3 is CASSLTTGMDQPQHF. Written as DNA, the CDR3 is TGTGCCAGCTCACTAACGACAGGGATGGATCAGCCCCAGCATTTT. The gene calls are TRBV18 and TRBJ1-5; 7 nucleotides match TRBD1. CDR1 and CDR2 (germline): KGHSH, LQKENI. Trimming removed 4 bases from V and 5 bases from J; junction bases left unmatched: 8. The CDR3 has 15 residues.

This chain links TRBV27 with TRBJ2-3, with 15 positions matching TRBD2. The CDR3 has 19 amino acids. Per germline, CDR1 MNHEY and CDR2 SMNVEV (reference sequence). The V gene end was trimmed by 5 bases and the J gene end by 0 bases; junction bases not matched to a gene: 9. CDR3 nucleotide sequence: TGTGCCAGCAGTCTCTGGACTAGCGGGGGGGCCGCGAGCACAGATACGCAGTATTTT. This translates into CASSLWTSGGAASTDTQYF.

V is TRBV23-1 and J is TRBJ2-5, with D hard to call. TRBV23-1 is reported as an ORF; its role is uncertain. V lost 8 bases, J lost 2 bases, and 39 bases lay in between. This CDR3 has 22 residues. The CDR3 is CASHPLTRLKLGLTRGQETQYF. CDR3 coding DNA: TGCGCCAGCCATCCGCTCACACGTCTTAAATTGGGTCTCACCCGAGGACAAGAGACCCAGTACTTC.

The chain couples TRBV7-2 to TRBJ1-2; D perhaps matches TRBD1 (6 bases). Germline CDR1 reads SGHTA; CDR2 reads FQGNSA. V lost 0 bases, J lost 6 bases, and 26 bases lay in between. This CDR3 spans 19 amino acids. The chain's CDR3 is CASSLAWGRVGSYVDGYTF. The CDR3 DNA follows: TGTGCCAGCAGCTTAGCGTGGGGGCGTGTGGGAAGCTACGTGGATGGCTACACCTTC.

This chain connects TRBV6-6 to TRBJ2-1, with TRBD1 identical over 11 bases. The CDR3 runs to 14 residues. CDR1 and CDR2 (germline): MNHNY, SVGAGI (reference sequence). Trimming cost V 3 bases and J 13 bases; bases outside gene matches: 8. CDR3 sequence reads: CASSYMGQGDAQFF. The CDR3 nucleotides read TGTGCCAGCAGTTATATGGGACAGGGGGACGCTCAGTTCTTC.

For the CDR3, the DNA is TGTGCCACGGGGACTAGCGGGGGGCTAAGCACAGATACGCAGTATTTT. Its protein is CATGTSGGLSTDTQYF. The chain combines TRBV25-1 with TRBJ2-3; 15 nucleotides line up with TRBD2. This CDR3 contains 16 residues. V dropped 10 bases and J dropped 0; count of bases not matched to a gene: 5. CDR1 and CDR2 from the germline V gene are MGHDK and SYGVNS.

The V gene is TRBV6-1, the J gene TRBJ2-3, with D possibly TRBD2 on 6 matching bases. The V and J ends lost 2 bases and 3 bases respectively, with 9 bases between them. The CDR3 runs 14 residues. Per the germline V gene, CDR1 is MNHNS and CDR2 is SASEGT. The chain's CDR3 is CASSERRGTDTQYF. The DNA for the CDR3 is TGTGCCAGCAGTGAAAGGAGGGGAACAGATACGCAGTATTTT.

The chain is built from TRBV30 and TRBJ2-7, with a tentative D call TRBD1 (6 bases). V lost 3 bases to trimming and J lost 1 base, with 16 bases between them. The CDR3 runs to 15 residues. Germline CDR1 reads GTSNPN; CDR2 reads SVGIG (reference sequence). DNA for the CDR3: TGTGCCTGGAGGGGTACAGGGTACCCGTCCTACGAGCAGTACTTC. It yields the protein CAWRGTGYPSYEQYF.

This sequence joins TRBV28 and TRBJ1-4, with D unresolved. With 7 bases removed from V and 5 bases from J, the gap between germline ends came to 14 bases. Looked up from germline, CDR1 is MDHEN and CDR2 is SYDVKM. The CDR3 has 14 amino acids. CDR3 sequence reads: CASTPGSRNEKLFF. CDR3 DNA: TGTGCCAGCACCCCGGGGAGCAGGAATGAAAAACTGTTTTTT. Supplemented by reference TRBV28 and TRBJ1-4, the full variable domain reads DVKVTQSSRYLVKRTGEKVFLECVQDMDHENMFWYRQDPGLGLRLIYFSYDVKMKEKGDIPEGYSVSREKKERFSLILESASTNQTSMYLCASTPGSRNEKLFFGSGTQLSVL.

The chain is built from TRBV5-1 and TRBJ2-1; D uncertain. Germline V gene lookup returns CDR1 SGHRS and CDR2 YFSETQ. Deletions cut 3 bases from V and 4 bases from J, with 2 bases between. There are 11 residues in the CDR3. The CDR3 sequence is CASSSYNEQFF. In DNA form, the CDR3 reads TGCGCCAGCAGCTCGTACAATGAGCAGTTCTTC.

V and J are TRBV7-9 and TRBJ1-2; no firm D call. This CDR3 spans 12 amino acids. Per the germline V gene, CDR1 is SEHNR and CDR2 is FQNEAQ (reference sequence). Trimming cost V 0 bases and J 8 bases, with 7 bases left between them. CDR3 region: CASSLAGSGYTF. In DNA, the CDR3 is TGTGCCAGCAGCTTAGCTGGTAGCGGCTACACCTTC.

The genes are TRBV2 and TRBJ1-2; D is uncertain. The germline V and J ends were trimmed by 6 bases and 4 bases, with 18 bases remaining between them. The CDR3 totals 15 residues. Germline CDR1 and CDR2: SNHLY and FYNNEI. DNA for the CDR3: TGTGCCAGCAGGATGGATCGAGCGAATGCCTATGGCTACACCTTC. This sequence encodes CASRMDRANAYGYTF.

V usage is TRBV10-3 and J usage is TRBJ2-3, with 10 positions matching TRBD2. V trimming: 10 bases; J trimming: 5 bases; junction bases outside the gene matches: 18. Germline loops: CDR1 ENHRY, CDR2 SYGVKD. This CDR3 comprises 17 residues. CDR3 sequence reads: CATANGGLAGDRDTQYF. CDR3 coding DNA: TGTGCCACGGCGAACGGTGGGCTAGCGGGGGACCGAGATACGCAGTATTTT.

This clone showed up many times. This rearrangement joins TRBV2 to TRBJ1-6; D not certain. The ends were cut back, 7 bases at V and 7 bases at J, with 11 bases in the middle. Germline CDR1 is SNHLY and CDR2 is FYNNEI. CDR3 length: 13 residues. CDR3 sequence: CASKTGGNSPLHF. CDR3 DNA: TGTGCCAGCAAGACGGGAGGCAATTCACCCCTCCACTTT.

Concerning this clone itself: Mismatch with germline at one junction end may stem from a read error. The chain couples TRBV7-2 to TRBJ1-1; 12 bases agree with TRBD1. Germline loops: CDR1 SGHTA, CDR2 FQGNSA. The CDR3 loop spans 16 amino acids. The CDR3 region has the DNA TGTGCCAGCAGATTAGCCGGGACAGGGGGCGGAACTGAAGCTTTCTTT. Amino acids: CASRLAGTGGGTEAFF.

The chain links TRBV6-1 to TRBJ2-1; the D gene is possibly TRBD1 (5 bases). In germline, CDR1 is MNHNS, CDR2 SASEGT. With 6 bases removed from V and 6 bases from J, the gap between germline ends came to 9 bases. CDR3 size: 12 residues. CDR3 bases: TGTGCCAGCAGCGCACAGGTCAATGAGCAGTTCTTC. It specifies CASSAQVNEQFF.

This chain links TRBV6-5 with TRBJ1-2; TRBD1 matches 9 bases. The ends lost 0 bases at V and 8 bases at J; junction bases unmatched: 7. Germline CDR1 and CDR2: MNHEY and SVGAGI. The CDR3 is made up of 15 amino acids. The CDR3 spells CASSYSVRDRDGYTF. In nucleotides, the CDR3 is TGTGCCAGCAGTTACTCAGTACGGGACAGGGACGGCTACACCTTC.

The rearrangement joins TRBV15 to TRBJ1-6; 9 bases map to TRBD1. V dropped 1 base and J dropped 10; count of bases not matched to a gene: 2. This CDR3 comprises 14 residues. The germline V gene has CDR1 LNHNV and CDR2 YYDKDF (reference sequence). CDR3 in amino acids: CATSRGQGGSPLHF. The CDR3, as DNA: TGTGCCACCAGCAGAGGACAGGGGGGGTCACCCCTCCACTTT.

The J gene is TRBJ2-3, the V gene TRBV30, with 10 bases fitting TRBD2. Per germline, CDR1 GTSNPN and CDR2 SVGIG (reference sequence). V trimming: 5 bases; J trimming: 0 bases; junction bases outside the gene matches: 5. This CDR3 contains 15 residues. CDR3 residues: CAWGNSGGSTDTQYF. As DNA, the CDR3 is TGTGCCTGGGGCAATAGCGGGGGGAGCACAGATACGCAGTATTTT.

This clone counts as medium-sized. The gene calls are TRBV4-3 and TRBJ2-6; D uncertain. The germline gives CDR1 LGHNA, CDR2 YSLEER. The V gene lost 1 base and the J gene lost 0 bases, with 7 bases spanning the gap. This CDR3 has 16 amino acids. CDR3 amino acids: CASSQVSHSGANVLTF. The CDR3 DNA sequence: TGCGCCAGCAGCCAAGTAAGCCACTCTGGGGCCAACGTCCTGACTTTC.

The CDR3 bases are TGTGCCAGCAGTTATGCCGCGGGGGGAATTCAGCCCCAGCATTTT. This codes for CASSYAAGGIQPQHF. The genes are TRBV6-6 and TRBJ1-5, with D tentatively TRBD1 (5 bases). The germline V gene encodes CDR1 MNHNY and CDR2 SVGAGI (reference sequence). V was pared by 3 bases and J by 6 bases, with 15 bases between. The CDR3 extends over 15 amino acids.